This TCR beta chain was identified in a study of cytomegalovirus exposure and HLA in healthy donors. A word on this clone: Its target is unknown.

This CDR3 comprises 16 residues. Germline V gene sequence: CDR1 SNHLY, CDR2 FYNNEI. V was cut by 7 bases and J by 0 bases, with 18 bases left in between. Both 60 Vbeta primers and 13 Jbeta primers went into the PCR. The table came from immunoSEQ multiplex PCR; TCRdb's copy has only in-frame clones and leaves some out. The sample lists some 150,000 clones, roughly 76% occurring once. Study-wide findings and caveats: A later analysis reportedly found fewer N-insertions in an Asian-associated ancestry cluster than the approximately 700-donor mean. A later examination showed that TCR association rates differed by HLA locus, with DRB1 most and HLA-C fewest.

The chain employs TRBV2 and TRBJ1-2; maybe TRBD1 (6 bases). This clonotype was obtained from a woman aged 18-29 years in good health and CMV-seropositive. The sequenced sample was PBMCs. The CDR3 nucleotides read TGTGCCAGCATTTACCACCAGGGGTCGGCTAACTATGGCTACACCTTC. Translated, it gives CASIYHQGSANYGYTF. Filled out from reference TRBV2 and TRBJ1-2, the complete variable domain reads EPEVTQTPSHQVTQMGQEVILRCVPISNHLYFYWYRQILGQKVEFLVSFYNNEISEKSEIFDDQFSVERPDGSNFTLKIRSTKLEDSAMYFCASIYHQGSANYGYTFGSGTRLTVV.